The clone carrying this T cell receptor beta chain was seen just once. Its ends do not fully match the called genes, so a read error is possible. Beta-chain TCR CDR3 regions were amplified from RNA transcripts. HTBI-primed first-round RT-PCR preceded second-round multiplex PCR. TCRdb ran MiXCR on the multiplex PCR reads and lists one entry per CDR3 protein. Of approximately 700,000 distinct CDR3 sequences in the sample, roughly 40% were seen once. The entry originates in a study of Graves' ophthalmopathy and Graves' hyperthyroidism. CDR1 LNHNV and CDR2 YYDKDF come from the germline V gene (reference sequence). The CDR3 spans 13 residues.

This clonotype was obtained from an adult man with Graves' ophthalmopathy. The sample taken for sequencing was peripheral blood. The genes are TRBV15 and TRBJ1-1; D call uncertain. CDR3 DNA: TGCGCCACCAGCATAGACGGAAACACTGAAGCTTTCTTT. It translates to CATSIDGNTEAFF.